Below, one T cell receptor (beta chain) is given with its context. This clone was seen once. Its antigen is not yet known. Per-base qualities were not stored, and no clone one base away is much larger. A distance of 11 bases separates the germline ends of V and J, which lose 0 bases and 2 bases respectively. CDR1 and CDR2 were assigned from the germline V gene as MNHEY and SVGAGI. From the cysteine up to the phenylalanine, the CDR3 has a length of 16 residues. Here the CDR3 DNA is all that survives: 48 bases in frame from base 1. Patients with a history of autoimmune disease or receiving systemic immunosuppression were excluded from the trial. Peripheral blood for TCR sequencing was collected from all dose cohorts at baseline, on cycle 4 day 1, and on cycle 7 day 1. Samples came from an open-label, multicenter, first-in-human phase I dose-escalation trial of ivuxolimab. Adults with locally advanced or metastatic melanoma, renal cell, hepatocellular, or head and neck squamous cell carcinoma were enrolled in the trial. Before TCR sequencing, CD4+ and CD8+ T cells were separately sorted from peripheral blood.

These data are taken from a study of OX40 agonist ivuxolimab in advanced cancers. Study-level background: Ivuxolimab, which targeted the costimulatory receptor OX40 (CD134), was an agonistic, fully human IgG2 monoclonal antibody. Intravenous ivuxolimab was administered to patients every 2 weeks at six dose levels: 0.01, 0.1, 0.3, 1.5, 3 and 10 mg/kg. Among the roughly 50 dose-escalation patients, around 20 had hepatocellular carcinoma, roughly 15 melanoma, 9 renal cell carcinoma and 9 head and neck cancer. A male proportion of nearly 85% and a mean age of about 60 years, ranging from 23 to 79, were recorded for the dose-escalation cohort. Patients were allowed to have had prior anti-PD-1, anti-PD-L1 or anti-CTLA-4 therapy, and around 43% of the dose-escalation patients had been treated with checkpoint inhibitors. Partial responses occurred in three dose-escalation patients: two with cutaneous melanoma and one with hepatocellular carcinoma. The purpose of peripheral TCRbeta sequencing was to test whether ivuxolimab changed TCR sequence diversity and led to clonal T-cell expansion. The paper reports the monotherapy dose-escalation portion (N of about 47 patients) of the phase I ivuxolimab trial. The paper as a whole reports these results and caveats: After ivuxolimab, expanded clones were on average more numerous among CD8+ T cells than among CD4+ T cells. At doses from 0.1 to 3.0 mg/kg, clonal expansion was seen in both CD4+ and CD8+ blood T cells between baseline and week 6. Low levels of normalized T-cell clonal expansion were also seen in some patients who did not respond. The antigen specificity of the clonally expanded peripheral T cells was not determined. In the 0.1-3.0 mg/kg groups, partial responders were among the patients with the lowest normalized peripheral clonal expansion, particularly in CD8+ T cells.

To sequence the TCRbeta CDR3 region, genomic DNA was isolated from the sorted cells. The immunoSEQ Assay was used to sequence the TCRbeta CDR3 regions. TCRdb mirrors the immuneACCESS table, restricted to in-frame sequences. Some clones are absent from its copies; in checked studies, under half trace to an unresolved V gene, and the reason for the others is unknown. Present in this sample are some 150,000 clones, approximately 94% of which were seen just once. The top ten constitute about 0.93% of the sample. This receptor chain uses TRBV6-5 and TRBJ1-5, with the D segment identity uncertain. This clonotype originated in an adult with an advanced solid tumor such as melanoma, head and neck, liver or kidney cancer. The sample here was CD4+ or CD8+ T cells sorted from blood, taken in a trial of the OX40 agonist ivuxolimab. CDR3 protein: CASSYSWGSGNQPQHF. The nucleotide sequence is given as TGTGCCAGCAGTTACTCGTGGGGTTCGGGCAATCAGCCCCAGCATTTT.